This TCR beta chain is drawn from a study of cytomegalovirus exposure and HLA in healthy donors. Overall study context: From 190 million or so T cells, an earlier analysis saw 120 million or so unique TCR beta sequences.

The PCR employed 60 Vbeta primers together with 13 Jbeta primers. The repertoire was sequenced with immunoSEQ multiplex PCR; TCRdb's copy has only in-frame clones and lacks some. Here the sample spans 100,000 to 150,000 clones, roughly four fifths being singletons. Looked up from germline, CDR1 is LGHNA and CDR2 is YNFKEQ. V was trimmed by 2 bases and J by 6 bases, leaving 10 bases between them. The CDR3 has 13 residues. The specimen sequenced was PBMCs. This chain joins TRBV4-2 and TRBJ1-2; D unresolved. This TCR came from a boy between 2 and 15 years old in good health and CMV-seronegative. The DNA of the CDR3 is TGTGCCAGCAGCCAACTCCCCTGGCATGGCTACACCTTC. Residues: CASSQLPWHGYTF.